A selection of T cell receptor beta chains follows, all from one sample in a study of chemoradiotherapy in HPV16-positive cancers. The data were produced by immunoSEQ multiplex PCR, yet TCRdb's version contains in-frame clones alone and is incomplete. Of 6,800 or so clones detected, roughly 85% appear once; the ten largest clones hold more than 3.5%. The sample was acquired from a patient who underwent chemoradiotherapy. The receptors come from a human donor with HPV-associated anogenital cancer. Each CDR3 is given with its conserved first and last residue. D genes are given only for firm matches. Only some rows state a clone size, as once, few, many or a class for expanded clones.

D gene	J gene	clone size	V gene	CDR3 length	CDR3 DNA	CDR3 protein
TRBD1	TRBJ2-7	-	TRBV5-1	15	TGCGCCAGCAGCCCGAGACAGGGGGGGAACTACGAGCAGTACTTC	CASSPRQGGNYEQYF
-	TRBJ1-3	-	TRBV7-6	13	TGTGCCAGCAGCGCCAGCTCTGGAAACACCATATATTTT	CASSASSGNTIYF
-	TRBJ1-1	-	TRBV6-6	13	TGTGCCAGCAGGGGCAGGGAGAACACTGAAGCTTTCTTT	CASRGRENTEAFF
-	TRBJ1-5	-	TRBV28	15	TGTGCCAGCCATCCCATTGACAGAAATTATCAGCCCCAGCATTTT	CASHPIDRNYQPQHF
-	TRBJ1-2	-	TRBV6-5	14	TGTGCCAGCAGCTATTCCGGGACCGGCGGGGGCTACACCTTC	CASSYSGTGGGYTF
-	TRBJ2-1	once	TRBV14	16	TGTGCCAGCAGCCACCTCAAGGGGGGGACCTACAATGAGCAGTTCTTC	CASSHLKGGTYNEQFF
-	TRBJ1-5	-	TRBV5-1	13	TGCGCCAGCAGCTTGGCGGGAGTTCAGCCCCAGCATTTT	CASSLAGVQPQHF
TRBD1	TRBJ2-7	-	TRBV28	14	TGTGCCAGCAGACAGCCCAGGGGGTCCTACGAGCAGTACTTC	CASRQPRGSYEQYF
-	TRBJ2-2	-	TRBV28	16	TGTGCCAGCAGTTTAGTAAGGGGGGTAAACACCGGGGAGCTGTTTTTT	CASSLVRGVNTGELFF
-	TRBJ1-5	-	TRBV28	13	TGTGCCAGCTATGGCAGCTCTAATCAGCCCCAGCATTTT	CASYGSSNQPQHF
TRBD1	TRBJ1-5	-	TRBV9	15	TGTGCCAGCAGCGCGGGACAGAGGGGGAATCAGCCCCAGCATTTT	CASSAGQRGNQPQHF
-	TRBJ1-5	-	TRBV7-3	15	TGTGCCAGCAGCTTAATAGGGTATAGCAATCAGCCCCAGCATTTT	CASSLIGYSNQPQHF
-	TRBJ1-4	-	TRBV28	16	TGTGCCAGCAGTCCGACTAGGGGTCGCAGCCGGGAAAAACTGTTTTTT	CASSPTRGRSREKLFF
TRBD2	TRBJ2-7	-	TRBV11-1	13	TGTGCCAGCAGCTTCAGGACTAGAGCCGAGCAGTACTTC	CASSFRTRAEQYF
-	TRBJ1-2	-	TRBV6-1	15	TGTGCCAGCAGTGAACTTACCGGCCCTAACTATGGCTACACCTTC	CASSELTGPNYGYTF
TRBD1	TRBJ1-5	-	TRBV7-8	18	TGTGCCAGCAGCTTAGTACAGGACAGGGGGTACTGGAATCAGCCCCAGCATTTT	CASSLVQDRGYWNQPQHF
-	TRBJ2-7	few	TRBV7-9	14	TGTGCCAGCAGCTTAATAGGACTCTCCTACGAGCAGTACTTC	CASSLIGLSYEQYF
-	TRBJ2-7	-	TRBV21-1	17	TGTGCCAGCAGCCGGACAGATGCGCGAGAGTACTCCTACGAGCAGTACTTC	CASSRTDAREYSYEQYF
-	TRBJ1-2	-	TRBV28	14	TGTGCCAGCAGTCCTCCAGGGGTTAACTATGGCTACACCTTC	CASSPPGVNYGYTF
-	TRBJ2-7	-	TRBV2	14	TGTGCCAGCAGTGAGGTACTGCCACTCTCCGAGCAGTACTTC	CASSEVLPLSEQYF
-	TRBJ1-1	-	TRBV28	14	TGTGCCAGCCGAGACGTGGGGGGGAACACTGAAGCTTTCTTT	CASRDVGGNTEAFF
-	TRBJ2-2	-	TRBV5-1	14	TGCGCCAGCAGCTTGGACGTGGGGTCCGGGGAGCTGTTTTTT	CASSLDVGSGELFF
-	TRBJ2-7	-	TRBV14	18	TGTGCCAGCAGCCTCAGTGGGGGCACGTCCGGGAGCGGCTACGAGCAGTACTTC	CASSLSGGTSGSGYEQYF
-	TRBJ2-7	-	TRBV6-6	13	TGTGCCAGCAGCCTACTATCGGGGCACGAGCAGTACTTC	CASSLLSGHEQYF
-	TRBJ2-3	-	TRBV19	17	TGTGCCAGTAGTATCCGTTGGTCGGGGTTTAAATCAGATACGCAGTATTTT	CASSIRWSGFKSDTQYF
TRBD1	TRBJ1-3	-	TRBV4-2	19	TGTGCCAGCAGCCAAATGAAAAGCGGGACAGGGAGCTCTGGAAACACCATATATTTT	CASSQMKSGTGSSGNTIYF
-	TRBJ2-1	-	TRBV5-5	15	TGTGCCAGCAGCTTGTACGGGAGCTCCTACAATGAGCAGTTCTTC	CASSLYGSSYNEQFF
-	TRBJ1-1	-	TRBV28	11	TGTGCCAGCAGTTCTTGGGGGGGAGCTTTCTTT	CASSSWGGAFF
-	TRBJ2-7	-	TRBV28	11	TGTGCCAGCAGTTTCAGGAACGAGCAGTACTTC	CASSFRNEQYF
TRBD1	TRBJ2-7	-	TRBV11-2	14	TGTGCCAGCACCATCGGGACAGGGGACTACGAGCAGTACTTC	CASTIGTGDYEQYF
-	TRBJ2-7	-	TRBV30	11	TGTGCCTGGAGTGTCCTATTCGAGCAGTACTTC	CAWSVLFEQYF
-	TRBJ2-5	-	TRBV5-4	14	TGTGCCAGCAGCTTGGCCCAACGGGAAGAGACCCAGTACTTC	CASSLAQREETQYF
-	TRBJ1-1	-	TRBV11-2	16	TGTGCCAGCAGCTTAGATCTGATTGGGAGGAACACTGAAGCTTTCTTT	CASSLDLIGRNTEAFF
-	TRBJ1-3	-	TRBV11-2	12	TGTGCCAGCTCAAGGTCTGGAAACACCATATATTTT	CASSRSGNTIYF
-	TRBJ1-1	once	TRBV18	12	TGTGCCAGCTCACCATCAGAGTTTGGAGCTTTCTTT	CASSPSEFGAFF
TRBD1	TRBJ1-1	-	TRBV7-9	15	TGTGCCAGCAGCCAAACAGGGGGCGAATTAGCTGAAGCTTTCTTT	CASSQTGGELAEAFF
-	TRBJ1-1	few	TRBV19	15	TGTGCCAGTAGTGACTACAGGGTTGGTAGCACTGAAGCTTTCTTT	CASSDYRVGSTEAFF
-	TRBJ1-6	-	TRBV19	14	TGTGCCAGTAGTATGAGGAAGACCGATTCACCCCTCCACTTT	CASSMRKTDSPLHF
TRBD1	TRBJ1-1	-	TRBV19	13	TGTGCCAGTAGTGAAGGACAGGGGGCGAAAGCTTTCTTT	CASSEGQGAKAFF
-	TRBJ2-1	-	TRBV30	14	TGTGCCCGTAGCCTTAGGGGGGGTGGTGATGAGCAGTTCTTC	CARSLRGGGDEQFF